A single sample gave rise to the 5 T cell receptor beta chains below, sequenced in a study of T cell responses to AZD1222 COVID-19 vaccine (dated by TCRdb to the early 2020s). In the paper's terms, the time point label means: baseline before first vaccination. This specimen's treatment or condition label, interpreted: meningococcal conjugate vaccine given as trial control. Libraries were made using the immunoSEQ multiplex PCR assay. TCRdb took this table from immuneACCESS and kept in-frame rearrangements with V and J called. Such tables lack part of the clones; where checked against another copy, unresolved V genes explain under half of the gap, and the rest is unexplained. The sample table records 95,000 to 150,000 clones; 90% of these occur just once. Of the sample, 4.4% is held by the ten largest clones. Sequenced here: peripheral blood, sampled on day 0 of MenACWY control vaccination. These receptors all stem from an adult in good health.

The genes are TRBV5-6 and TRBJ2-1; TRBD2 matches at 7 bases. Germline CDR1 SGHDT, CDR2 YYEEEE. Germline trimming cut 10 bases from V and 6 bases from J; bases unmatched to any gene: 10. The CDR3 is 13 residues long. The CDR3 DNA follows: TGTGCCGCAAGGCTAGCGGAATCCAATGAGCAGTTCTTC. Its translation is CAARLAESNEQFF.

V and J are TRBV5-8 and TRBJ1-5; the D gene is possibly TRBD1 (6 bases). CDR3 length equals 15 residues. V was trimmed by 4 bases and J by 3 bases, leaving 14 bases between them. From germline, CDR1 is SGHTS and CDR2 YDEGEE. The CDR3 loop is CASSLADRANQPQHF. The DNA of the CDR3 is TGTGCCAGCAGCCTGGCGGACAGAGCCAATCAGCCCCAGCATTTT.

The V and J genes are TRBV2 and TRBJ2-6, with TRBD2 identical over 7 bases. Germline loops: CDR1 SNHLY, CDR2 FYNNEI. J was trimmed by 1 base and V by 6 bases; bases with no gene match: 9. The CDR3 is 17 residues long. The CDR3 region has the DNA TGTGCCAGCAGCCCGAGCGGGGCTAGATCTGGGGCCAACGTCCTGACTTTC. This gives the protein CASSPSGARSGANVLTF.

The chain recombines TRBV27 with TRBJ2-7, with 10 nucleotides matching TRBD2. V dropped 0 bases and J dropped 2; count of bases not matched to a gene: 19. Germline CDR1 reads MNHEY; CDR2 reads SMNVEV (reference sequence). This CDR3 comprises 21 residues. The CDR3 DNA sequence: TGTGCCAGCAGTTTATCGATCCTTCAGGCCAGAGGACTAGCGGAAACCTACGAGCAGTACTTC. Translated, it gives CASSLSILQARGLAETYEQYF.

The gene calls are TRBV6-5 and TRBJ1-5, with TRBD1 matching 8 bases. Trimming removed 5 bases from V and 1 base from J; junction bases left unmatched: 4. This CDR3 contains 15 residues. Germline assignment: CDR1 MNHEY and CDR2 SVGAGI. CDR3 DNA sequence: TGTGCCAGCAGTACGGACAGGGCCAGCAATCAGCCCCAGCATTTT. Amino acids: CASSTDRASNQPQHF.